A selection of T cell receptor beta chains follows, all from one sample in a study of T cell changes during pregnancy in multiple sclerosis. Generated by immunoSEQ multiplex PCR, the TCRdb table keeps only in-frame clones and is missing some. In the table there are about 31,000 clones, about nine tenths of which are singletons. The sequenced sample was CD8+ T cells from peripheral blood mononuclear cells, obtained in the second trimester of pregnancy. The receptors were sampled from a female donor with multiple sclerosis, enrolled in a pregnancy study. The CDR3 runs from the conserved cysteine through the conserved F or W. The D gene is left open where the match is weak. Only part of the rows carry a size: once, few, many, or a class if the clone is expanded.

j_call d_call clone_size v_call cdr3_nt cdr3_aa
TRBJ1-1 TRBD1 once TRBV6-1 TGTGCCAGCAGTGAAGCGACAGGGCTGAACACTGAAGCTTTCTTT CASSEATGLNTEAFF
TRBJ2-5 . once TRBV29-1 TGCAGCGTTGTTGTTGTGACTAGACAAGAGACCCAGTACTTC CSVVVVTRQETQYF
TRBJ1-3 TRBD1 . TRBV9 TGTGCCAGCAGCACCCTTGACAGGGGAATCTCTGGAAACACCATATATTTT CASSTLDRGISGNTIYF
TRBJ2-1 TRBD2 . TRBV14 TGTGCCAGCAGCCATATAGCGGGAGCTGAGCAGTTCTTC CASSHIAGAEQFF
TRBJ2-3 TRBD2 . TRBV13 TGTGCCAGCAGCTTGACTAGCGGCCTCACAGATACGCAGTATTTT CASSLTSGLTDTQYF
TRBJ2-7 . . TRBV7-9 TGTGCCAGCAGCCCCAGTGGGGGCAGCTACGAGCAGTACTTC CASSPSGGSYEQYF
TRBJ2-5 TRBD2 . TRBV28 TGTGCCAGCAGTTTACTAGCGGGAGAGGGTCTAGAGACCCAGTACTTC CASSLLAGEGLETQYF
TRBJ1-2 . . TRBV28 TGTGCCAGCAGTACCCCGGGGGGGCAGGAGGTGGGCTACACCTTC CASSTPGGQEVGYTF
TRBJ2-1 . . TRBV5-1 TGCGCCAGCAGCTTGGCGGGGTTGTATGAGCAGTTCTTC CASSLAGLYEQFF
TRBJ2-2 TRBD1 . TRBV6-4 TGTGCCAGCAGTGACGGACAGGGGAACACCGGGGAGCTGTTTTTT CASSDGQGNTGELFF
TRBJ2-1 TRBD2 . TRBV11-2 TGTGCCAGCAGTCCCAGCGGGAGGTACACACACAATGAGCAGTTCTTC CASSPSGRYTHNEQFF
TRBJ1-3 TRBD1 once TRBV6-1 TGTGCCAGCAGTGAAGACAGGGGGCGAGAAAACACCATATATTTT CASSEDRGRENTIYF
TRBJ2-3 TRBD1 . TRBV6-5 TGTGCCAGCAGCATTCGGACAGGGGAAGATACGCAGTATTTT CASSIRTGEDTQYF
TRBJ1-2 TRBD1 . TRBV9 TGTGCCAGCAGCTCAGGAGTGGGGACAGAGATGTATGGCTACACCTTC CASSSGVGTEMYGYTF
TRBJ2-1 . few TRBV29-1 TGCAGCGTTGAATCGGCGGCCCGAACCTCCTACAATGAGCAGTTCTTC CSVESAARTSYNEQFF
TRBJ2-7 . once TRBV6-5 TGTGCCAGCAGTTACTGGGCGAGCTCCTACGAGCAGTACTTC CASSYWASSYEQYF
TRBJ2-3 TRBD2 . TRBV6-5 TGTGCCAGCAGTTACGGACTAGCGGGAGATACGCAGTATTTT CASSYGLAGDTQYF
TRBJ2-1 . . TRBV7-3 TGTGCCAGCAGCTTCCGGGACTCGGGTGAGCAGTTCTTC CASSFRDSGEQFF
TRBJ2-7 TRBD1 . TRBV6-6 TGTGCCAGCAGTGCCCGGGACAGGGGACCCCACGAGCAGTACTTC CASSARDRGPHEQYF
TRBJ2-7 . . TRBV5-1 TGCGCCAGCAGCTTTGACTTCTACGAGCAGTACTTC CASSFDFYEQYF
TRBJ1-1 . . TRBV4-2 TGTGCCAGCAGCCCAACCAGGGGCGATATTGAAGCTTTCTTT CASSPTRGDIEAFF
TRBJ1-1 TRBD1 . TRBV25-1 TGTGCCAGCAGTGAATTAAGGGGGCGGTACACTGAAGCTTTCTTT CASSELRGRYTEAFF
TRBJ1-1 . . TRBV11-2 TGTGCCAGCAGCCCAAGGGGGAGGGACACTGAAGCTTTCTTT CASSPRGRDTEAFF
TRBJ2-7 TRBD2 . TRBV2 TGTGCCAGCAGTGAAGGGCTAGCGGGGGTTTACGAGCAGTACTTC CASSEGLAGVYEQYF
TRBJ2-5 TRBD1 . TRBV5-4 TGTGCCAGCAGCCCCTGGGACAGGGCTCCCCTCGCGGGGGAGACCCAGTACTTC CASSPWDRAPLAGETQYF
TRBJ2-2 TRBD2 . TRBV19 TGTGCCAGTAGTCCGGGACTAGCGGCGAACACCGGGGAGCTGTTTTTT CASSPGLAANTGELFF
TRBJ2-1 TRBD1 . TRBV2 TGTGCCATCTACCGGGACAGGGGGCAATGGCGGGAGACGGGAATGAGCTCCTACAATGAGCAGTTCTTC CAIYRDRGQWRETGMSSYNEQFF
TRBJ2-7 TRBD2 . TRBV4-2 TGTGCCAGCAGCAAGGGACTAGCGGGACCCTACGAGCAGTACTTC CASSKGLAGPYEQYF
TRBJ2-1 TRBD2 . TRBV11-1 TGTGCCAGCAGCTTAGTTGCGGGAGTAAATAATGAGCAGTTCTTC CASSLVAGVNNEQFF
TRBJ2-3 TRBD1 . TRBV11-1 TGTGCCAGCAGCGCGGACAGGGCTAGTGAGGGGGACGGAGATACGCAGTATTTT CASSADRASEGDGDTQYF
TRBJ2-7 TRBD1 once TRBV6-6 TGTGCCAGCAGTTTCGACAGGGGTGGGTACGAGCAGTACTTC CASSFDRGGYEQYF
TRBJ2-7 TRBD2 . TRBV2 TGTGCCAGCACTAGCGGGATGAGGAACGAGCAGTACTTC CASTSGMRNEQYF
TRBJ2-1 . . TRBV7-7 TGTGCCAGCAGCTTGACAGGGTGGACTAAGCAGTTCTTC CASSLTGWTKQFF
TRBJ2-2 . . TRBV5-5 TGTGCCAGCAGCTCCGGCAGGGATCACACCGGGGAGCTGTTTTTT CASSSGRDHTGELFF
TRBJ2-7 . few TRBV19 TGTGCCAGTAGTGGGAGGGGGACCTACGAGCAGTACTTC CASSGRGTYEQYF
TRBJ2-2 . . TRBV5-1 TGCGCCAGCAGCTTGGGACAGTACACCGGGGAGCTGTTTTTT CASSLGQYTGELFF
TRBJ2-7 TRBD2 . TRBV6-1 TGTGCCCTTGGACTAGCGGCCTCCTACGAGCAGTACTTC CALGLAASYEQYF
TRBJ1-1 TRBD1 . TRBV19 TGTGCCAGTAGTATTAGAAAAGACAGGGGAGCTTTCTTT CASSIRKDRGAFF
TRBJ1-2 . . TRBV2 TGTGCCAGCAGTCGAAGGAGATTCCTCTATGGCTACACCTTC CASSRRRFLYGYTF
TRBJ2-1 . . TRBV27 TGTGCCAGCAGGGTGGGGGGAACCAACAATGAGCAGTTCTTC CASRVGGTNNEQFF
TRBJ2-5 TRBD2 . TRBV7-2 TGTGCCAGCAGCTTCGGAGCGGGAGTAGGAAGTTCTTGGACCCAGTACTTC CASSFGAGVGSSWTQYF